This TCR beta chain was sequenced for a study of early T cells in non-severe SARS-CoV-2 infection. About the study: Whole-blood bulk RNA, unsorted, was sequenced, and chains were unpaired. Broader study findings: Lookups in VDJdb leaned toward anti-spike CD8 responses and missed private and CD4 specificities.

This clonotype was counted ten times or more. Its antigen is not identified. The TCR library protocol was used to attach unique molecular identifiers. These identifiers were attached to individual cDNA molecules. Each CDR3 protein is one row after TCRdb ran MiXCR on the 5' RACE reads. The sample lists tens of thousands of distinct CDR3 sequences; more than 9% were seen once. The V end was cut by 0 bases, the J end by 5 bases, with 13 bases between. The V gene's germline CDR1 is KGHSH and CDR2 LQKENI. CDR3 length: 16 residues. This sequence originates from an adult who was a healthcare worker with PCR-confirmed SARS-CoV-2 infection or an uninfected control (not recorded which). The V gene is TRBV18, the J gene TRBJ1-4; D unclear. The specimen sequenced was whole blood. The DNA for the CDR3 is TGTGCCAGCTCACCACCCCCGGGCAGTCCAAATGAAAAACTGTTTTTT. Amino acid sequence: CASSPPPGSPNEKLFF.